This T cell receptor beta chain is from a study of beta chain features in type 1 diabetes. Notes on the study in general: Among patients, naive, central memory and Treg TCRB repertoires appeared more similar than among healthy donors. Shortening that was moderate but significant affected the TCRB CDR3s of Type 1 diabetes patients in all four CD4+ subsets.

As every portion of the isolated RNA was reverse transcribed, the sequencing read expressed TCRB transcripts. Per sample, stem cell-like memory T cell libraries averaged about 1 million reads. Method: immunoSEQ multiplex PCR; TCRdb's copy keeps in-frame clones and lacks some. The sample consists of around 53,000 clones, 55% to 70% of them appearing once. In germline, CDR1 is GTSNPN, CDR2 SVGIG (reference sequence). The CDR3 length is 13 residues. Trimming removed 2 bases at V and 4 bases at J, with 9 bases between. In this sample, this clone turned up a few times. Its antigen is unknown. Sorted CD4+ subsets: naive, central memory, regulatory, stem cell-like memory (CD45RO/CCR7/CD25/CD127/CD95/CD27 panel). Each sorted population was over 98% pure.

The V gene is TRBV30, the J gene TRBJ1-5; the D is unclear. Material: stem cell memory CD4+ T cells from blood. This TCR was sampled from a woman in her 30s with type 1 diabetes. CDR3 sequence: CAWSSGSNQPQHF. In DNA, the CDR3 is TGTGCCTGGAGTTCAGGCTCTAATCAGCCCCAGCATTTT.